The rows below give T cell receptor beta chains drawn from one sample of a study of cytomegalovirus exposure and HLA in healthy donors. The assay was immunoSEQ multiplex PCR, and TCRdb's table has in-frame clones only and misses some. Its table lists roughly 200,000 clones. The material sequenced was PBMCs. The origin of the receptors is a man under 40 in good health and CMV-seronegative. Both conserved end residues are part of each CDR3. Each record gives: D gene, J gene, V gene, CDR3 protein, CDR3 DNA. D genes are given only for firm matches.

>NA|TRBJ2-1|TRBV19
CASSIGFAGVYNEQFF
TGTGCCAGTAGTATTGGATTCGCAGGGGTCTACAATGAGCAGTTCTTC
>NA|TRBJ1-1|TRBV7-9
CASSFHGDTEAFF
TGTGCCAGCAGCTTTCACGGGGACACTGAAGCTTTCTTT
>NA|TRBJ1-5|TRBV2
CASRGPGGGNQPQHF
TGTGCCAGCAGGGGCCCCGGGGGGGGCAATCAGCCCCAGCATTTT
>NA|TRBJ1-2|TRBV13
CASSPGWSSAYGYTF
TGTGCCAGCAGCCCTGGGTGGTCTAGTGCCTATGGCTACACCTTC
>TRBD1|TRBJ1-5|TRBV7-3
CASSFTGGEDQPQHF
TGTGCCAGCAGCTTCACAGGGGGCGAGGATCAGCCCCAGCATTTT
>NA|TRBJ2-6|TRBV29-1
CSVDERASSGANVLTF
TGCAGCGTTGACGAGCGGGCGAGCTCTGGGGCCAACGTCCTGACTTTC
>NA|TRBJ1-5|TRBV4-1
CASSLKDRTENNQPQHF
TGCGCCAGCAGCTTGAAAGACAGGACAGAAAACAATCAGCCCCAGCATTTT
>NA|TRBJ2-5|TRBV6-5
CASSYSISAYQETQYF
TGTGCCAGCAGTTACTCGATCAGTGCCTACCAAGAGACCCAGTACTTC
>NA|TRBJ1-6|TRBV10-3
CAISEFGTRSSYNSPLHF
TGTGCCATCAGTGAGTTTGGGACAAGGAGCTCCTATAATTCACCCCTCCACTTT
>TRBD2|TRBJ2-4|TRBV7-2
CASSFGRHIQYF
TGTGCCAGCAGCTTCGGGAGGCACATTCAGTACTTC
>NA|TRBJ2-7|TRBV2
CASSVVVSVSYEQYF
TGTGCCAGTAGTGTCGTGGTTAGCGTATCCTACGAGCAGTACTTC
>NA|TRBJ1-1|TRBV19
CASMGQGPIAEAFF
TGTGCCAGTATGGGGCAGGGGCCCATCGCTGAAGCTTTCTTT
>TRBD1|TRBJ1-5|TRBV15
CATSRTGTGGQPQHF
TGTGCCACCAGCAGGACCGGGACAGGGGGTCAGCCCCAGCATTTT
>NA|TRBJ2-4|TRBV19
CASSSDGAGKNIQYF
TGTGCCAGTAGTAGCGATGGAGCGGGTAAAAACATTCAGTACTTC
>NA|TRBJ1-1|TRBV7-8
CASSLAMAGAAEAFF
TGTGCCAGCAGCTTAGCGATGGCAGGGGCCGCTGAAGCTTTCTTT
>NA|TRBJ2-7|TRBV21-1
CASSTTYEQYF
TGTGCCAGCAGCACAACCTACGAGCAGTACTTC
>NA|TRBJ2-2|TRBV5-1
CASSLGQTTGELFF
TGCGCCAGCAGCTTGGGGCAGACCACCGGGGAGCTGTTTTTT
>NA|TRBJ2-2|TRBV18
CASSSGTKLDTGELFF
TGTGCCAGCTCATCAGGAACGAAATTGGACACCGGGGAGCTGTTTTTT
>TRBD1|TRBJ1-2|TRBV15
CATSTGTGHYGYTF
TGTGCCACCAGCACCGGGACAGGGCACTATGGCTACACCTTC
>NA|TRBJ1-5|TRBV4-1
CASSHGDIRKISNQPQHF
TGCGCCAGCAGCCACGGGGATATACGGAAAATTAGCAATCAGCCCCAGCATTTT
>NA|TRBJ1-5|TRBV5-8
CASSPAAVNTF
TGTGCCAGCAGCCCGGCGGCGGTCAACACTTTT
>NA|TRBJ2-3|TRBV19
CASRSVEFSTDTQYF
TGTGCCAGTAGGTCCGTGGAGTTTAGCACAGATACGCAGTATTTT
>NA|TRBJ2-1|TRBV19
CASSGYSYNEQFF
TGTGCCAGTAGCGGTTACTCCTACAATGAGCAGTTCTTC
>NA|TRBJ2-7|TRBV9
CASSTGPSPGLYEQYF
TGTGCCAGCAGCACCGGGCCCTCCCCGGGACTCTACGAGCAGTACTTC
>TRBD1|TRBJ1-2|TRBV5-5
CASSAGAGQGVYGYTF
TGTGCCAGCAGCGCGGGTGCGGGACAGGGGGTCTATGGCTACACCTTC
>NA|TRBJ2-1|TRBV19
CASSLSDRLPSYNEQFF
TGTGCCAGTAGTTTATCAGACAGACTCCCCTCCTACAATGAGCAGTTCTTC
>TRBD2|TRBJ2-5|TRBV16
CASSQSAPGGTSGSQETQYF
TGTGCCAGCAGCCAATCGGCTCCGGGGGGGACTAGCGGGAGCCAAGAGACCCAGTACTTC
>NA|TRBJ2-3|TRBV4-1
CASSREISQLSTDTQYF
TGCGCCAGCAGCCGAGAGATCTCCCAACTGAGCACAGATACGCAGTATTTT
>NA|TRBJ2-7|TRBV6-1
CASSEPAGGRLAGIDYEQYF
TGTGCCAGCAGTGAACCGGCAGGGGGCCGGCTAGCGGGAATAGACTACGAGCAGTACTTC
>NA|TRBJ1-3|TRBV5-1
CASSLGEGGGNTIYF
TGCGCCAGCAGCTTGGGAGAGGGAGGTGGAAACACCATATATTTT
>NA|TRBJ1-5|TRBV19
CASSIDGVGNQPQHF
TGTGCCAGTAGTATAGACGGGGTCGGAAATCAGCCCCAGCATTTT
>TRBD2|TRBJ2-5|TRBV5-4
CASSWGGETQYF
TGTGCCAGCAGCTGGGGGGGAGAGACCCAGTACTTC
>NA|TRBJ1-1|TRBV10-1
CASSLGFSRDTEAFF
TGCGCCAGCAGTCTCGGATTTTCACGGGACACTGAAGCTTTCTTT
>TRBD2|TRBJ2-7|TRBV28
CASIQTGLASEQYF
TGTGCCAGCATTCAAACAGGACTAGCGAGCGAGCAGTACTTC
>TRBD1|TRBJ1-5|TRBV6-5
CASSSGQGDPWPQHF
TGTGCCAGCAGTTCGGGACAGGGGGATCCTTGGCCCCAGCATTTT
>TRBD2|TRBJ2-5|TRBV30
CAWTGGPGTQYF
TGTGCCTGGACGGGGGGACCGGGGACCCAGTACTTC
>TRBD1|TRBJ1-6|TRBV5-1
CASSLADRDNSPLHF
TGCGCCAGCAGCTTGGCCGACAGGGATAATTCACCCCTCCACTTT
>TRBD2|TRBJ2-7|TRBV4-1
CASSQALAGTYEQYF
TGCGCCAGCAGCCAAGCTCTAGCGGGTACCTACGAGCAGTACTTC
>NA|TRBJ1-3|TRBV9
CASSAAGVPFGNTIYF
TGTGCCAGCAGCGCGGCAGGGGTGCCTTTTGGAAACACCATATATTTT
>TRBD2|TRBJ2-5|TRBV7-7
CASSLAGSGIKQETQYF
TGTGCCAGCAGCTTAGCGGGTAGCGGGATAAAACAAGAGACCCAGTACTTC
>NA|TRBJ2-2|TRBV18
CASSPTGTTGELFF
TGTGCCAGCTCTCCTACAGGGACCACCGGGGAGCTGTTTTTT
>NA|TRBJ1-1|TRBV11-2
CASSLSGMNTEAFF
TGTGCCAGCAGCTTGTCGGGGATGAACACTGAAGCTTTCTTT
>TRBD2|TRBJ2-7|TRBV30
CAWSSGLRLAGESVRRVYEQYF
TGTGCCTGGAGTTCCGGCCTCCGGCTAGCGGGAGAATCCGTCCGTCGGGTCTACGAGCAGTACTTC
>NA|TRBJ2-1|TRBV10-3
CAIRAGLTQYNEQFF
TGTGCCATCAGGGCGGGACTGACTCAGTACAATGAGCAGTTCTTC
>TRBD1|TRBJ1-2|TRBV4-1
CASSEAGTGDYGYTF
TGCGCCAGCAGCGAGGCAGGGACAGGGGACTATGGCTACACCTTC
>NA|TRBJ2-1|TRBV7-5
CVRSSGLADDNEQFF
TGTGTCAGAAGCTCCGGACTAGCGGATGACAATGAGCAGTTCTTC
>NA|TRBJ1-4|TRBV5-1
CASSPGSSNEKLFF
TGCGCCAGCAGCCCGGGATCGTCTAATGAAAAACTGTTTTTT
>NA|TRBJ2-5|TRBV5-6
CASSASGVGFWETQYF
TGTGCCAGCAGCGCTTCGGGGGTTGGTTTCTGGGAGACCCAGTACTTC
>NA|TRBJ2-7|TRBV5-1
CASSFTADSYEQYF
TGCGCCAGCAGCTTTACCGCGGACAGCTACGAGCAGTACTTC
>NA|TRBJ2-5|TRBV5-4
CASRQVSQETQYF
TGTGCCAGCCGACAAGTCTCGCAAGAGACCCAGTACTTC
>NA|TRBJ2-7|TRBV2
CASREGLSYEQYF
TGTGCCAGCAGGGAGGGACTTTCCTACGAGCAGTACTTC
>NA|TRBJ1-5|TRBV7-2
CASSWGGDRRNQPQHF
TGTGCCAGCAGCTGGGGGGGAGACCGTCGGAATCAGCCCCAGCATTTT